This TCR beta chain came from a study of T-cell reconstitution after alpha-beta-depleted transplantation in children. A library of TCRbeta sequences, prepared with unique molecular identifiers, was generated. TCRdb itself ran the PCR reads through MiXCR, one entry per CDR3 protein. The sample holds some 590,000 distinct CDR3 sequences, approximately 10% seen once. CDR3 length equals 17 residues. The ends lost 3 bases at V and 0 bases at J; junction bases unmatched: 8. CDR1 and CDR2 (germline): SNHLY, FYNNEI. This clonotype has at least ten counts. The V and J genes are TRBV2 and TRBJ2-7; 10 bases match TRBD2. The source of this sequence is a human donor who donated a stem cell graft to a child with acute myeloid leukemia. Sequenced material: PBMCs from the stem cell graft donor, taken from the stem cell graft. For the CDR3, the DNA is TGTGCCAGCAGTGAGATAGCGGGAGGCCAAAGCTCCTACGAGCAGTACTTC. This sequence encodes CASSEIAGGQSSYEQYF.